This TCR beta chain is from a study of cytomegalovirus exposure and HLA in healthy donors. Germline values: CDR1 SGHAT, CDR2 FQNNGV. V was clipped by 7 bases and J by 4 bases, with 2 bases between them. This CDR3 contains 11 residues. Use of 60 Vbeta and 13 Jbeta primers characterized the PCR. The table came from immunoSEQ multiplex PCR; TCRdb's copy has only in-frame clones and leaves some out. The sample has roughly 150,000 clones, roughly 80% seen once. The sample taken for sequencing was PBMCs. The source is a female donor in good health and CMV-seronegative. The chain recombines TRBV11-2 with TRBJ2-6; D uncertain. In DNA, the CDR3 is TGTGCCAGCACGGGGGCCAACGTCCTGACTTTC. Its protein product is CASTGANVLTF.